Following are 7 T cell receptor beta chains from one sample sequenced in a study of technical replicates of blood from a handful of donors. The data were produced by immunoSEQ multiplex PCR, yet TCRdb's version contains in-frame clones alone and is incomplete. The profile shows some 15,000 clones, almost 85% of them singletons. Material: PBMCs. These receptors all come from a human donor in good health.

The chain employs TRBV19 and TRBJ1-3; tentative D call: TRBD1 (5 bases). CDR1 is LNHDA and CDR2 is SQIVND in the germline V gene (reference sequence). This CDR3 is 16 amino acids long. Trimming removed 7 bases at V and 2 bases at J, with 18 bases between. The DNA for the CDR3 is TGTGCCAGTATGGGGGGACCGTTCCGGACTGGAAACACCATATATTTT. The encoded protein is CASMGGPFRTGNTIYF.

The chain has TRBV18 and TRBJ2-7; perhaps TRBD2 as D (6 bases). V was clipped by 3 bases and J by 2 bases, with 14 bases between them. CDR1 is KGHSH, CDR2 LQKENI, per germline. The CDR3 sequence is 15 residues long. In DNA form, the CDR3 reads TGTGCCAGCTCACCGTCGACGGAGGGCCCCTACGAGCAGTACTTC. Encoded protein: CASSPSTEGPYEQYF. Looking up the rest from reference TRBV18 and TRBJ2-7 gives the full variable domain: NAGVMQNPRHLVRRRGQEARLRCSPMKGHSHVYWYRQLPEEGLKFMVYLQKENIIDESGMPKERFSAEFPKEGPSILRIQQVVRGDSAAYFCASSPSTEGPYEQYFGPGTRLTVT.

The chain uses TRBV19 and TRBJ1-2; tentatively, D is TRBD1 (6 bases). V lost 0 bases and J lost 4, with 9 bases in between. CDR3 length: 14 residues. CDR1 and CDR2 (germline): LNHDA, SQIVND (reference sequence). CDR3: CASSIETGRYGYTF. For the CDR3, the DNA is TGTGCCAGTAGTATAGAGACAGGCCGCTATGGCTACACCTTC.

This clone appeared a few times. The chain is built from TRBV19 and TRBJ2-7; TRBD2 matches 8 bases. This CDR3 has 16 residues. Germline V gene sequence: CDR1 LNHDA, CDR2 SQIVND (reference sequence). After removal of 5 bases from V and 2 bases from J, the junction contained 11 bases not matched to a gene. CDR3 amino acids: CASSPGSGRGPYEQYF. CDR3 DNA sequence: TGTGCCAGTAGTCCCGGAAGCGGGAGAGGCCCCTACGAGCAGTACTTC. The complete variable domain, with remaining parts taken from reference TRBV19 and TRBJ2-7, reads DGGITQSPKYLFRKEGQNVTLSCEQNLNHDAMYWYRQDPGQGLRLIYYSQIVNDFQKGDIAEGYSVSREKKESFPLTVTSAQKNPTAFYLCASSPGSGRGPYEQYFGPGTRLTVT.

The V and J genes are TRBV5-1 and TRBJ1-1; TRBD1 might be the D (6 bases). Germline-derived CDR1 and CDR2 are SGHRS and YFSETQ. This CDR3 region has 15 residues. Trimming shortened V by 4 bases and J by 4 bases, and 17 bases separated the two germline ends. CDR3 sequence: CASSQNEGGSTEAFF. CDR3 in DNA: TGCGCCAGCAGCCAGAATGAGGGGGGGAGCACTGAAGCTTTCTTT. Looking up the rest from reference TRBV5-1 and TRBJ1-1 gives the full variable domain: KAGVTQTPRYLIKTRGQQVTLSCSPISGHRSVSWYQQTPGQGLQFLFEYFSETQRNKGNFPGRFSGRQFSNSRSEMNVSTLELGDSALYLCASSQNEGGSTEAFFGQGTRLTVV.

V gene TRBV28 combines with J gene TRBJ2-1; TRBD1 matches 7 bases. CDR3 size: 13 residues. CDR1 MDHEN and CDR2 SYDVKM come from the germline V gene. The ends lost 5 bases at V and 4 bases at J; junction bases unmatched: 2. The CDR3 DNA is TGTGCCAGCAGTACAGGGGTTTACAATGAGCAGTTCTTC. Amino acid sequence: CASSTGVYNEQFF. Supplemented by reference TRBV28 and TRBJ2-1, the full variable domain reads DVKVTQSSRYLVKRTGEKVFLECVQDMDHENMFWYRQDPGLGLRLIYFSYDVKMKEKGDIPEGYSVSREKKERFSLILESASTNQTSMYLCASSTGVYNEQFFGPGTRLTVL.

The rearrangement links TRBV19 to TRBJ2-2, with 14 positions matching TRBD2. Germline CDR1 and CDR2: LNHDA and SQIVND (reference sequence). The CDR3 is 16 residues long. Trimming cost V 5 bases and J 6 bases; bases outside gene matches: 5. The CDR3 region is CASSDQGLAGAGELFF. Written as DNA, the CDR3 is TGTGCCAGTAGTGACCAGGGACTAGCGGGGGCCGGGGAGCTGTTTTTT.